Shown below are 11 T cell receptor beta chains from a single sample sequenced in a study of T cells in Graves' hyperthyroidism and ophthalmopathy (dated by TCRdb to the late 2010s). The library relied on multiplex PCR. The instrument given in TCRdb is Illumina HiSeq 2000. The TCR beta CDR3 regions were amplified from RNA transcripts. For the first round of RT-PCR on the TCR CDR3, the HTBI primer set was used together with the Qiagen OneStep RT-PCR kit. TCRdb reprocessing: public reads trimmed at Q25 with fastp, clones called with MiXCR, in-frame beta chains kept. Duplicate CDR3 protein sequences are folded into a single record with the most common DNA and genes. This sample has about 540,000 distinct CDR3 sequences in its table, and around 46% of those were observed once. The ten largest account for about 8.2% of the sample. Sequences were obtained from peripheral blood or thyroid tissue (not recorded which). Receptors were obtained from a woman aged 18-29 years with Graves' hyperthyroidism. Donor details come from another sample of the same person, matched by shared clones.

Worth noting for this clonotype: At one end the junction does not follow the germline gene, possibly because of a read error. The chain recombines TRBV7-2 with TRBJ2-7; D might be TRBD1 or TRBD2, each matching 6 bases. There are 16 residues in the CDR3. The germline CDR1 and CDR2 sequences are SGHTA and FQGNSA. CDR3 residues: CASSQSSKGGVYEQYF. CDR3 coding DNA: TGCGCCAGCAGCCAATCCAGCAAGGGGGGAGTCTACGAGCAGTACTTC.

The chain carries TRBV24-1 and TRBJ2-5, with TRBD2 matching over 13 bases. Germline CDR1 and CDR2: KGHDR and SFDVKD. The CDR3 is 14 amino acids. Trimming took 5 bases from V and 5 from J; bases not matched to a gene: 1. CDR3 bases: TGTGCCACCAGTGTACTAGCGGGAGGGGAGACCCAGTACTTC. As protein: CATSVLAGGETQYF.

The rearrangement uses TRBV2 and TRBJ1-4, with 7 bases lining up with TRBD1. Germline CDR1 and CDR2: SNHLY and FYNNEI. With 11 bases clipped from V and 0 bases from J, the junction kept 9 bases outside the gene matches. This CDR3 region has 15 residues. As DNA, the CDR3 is TGTGCCTCAGAGGGACAGTTTGCAACTAATGAAAAACTGTTTTTT. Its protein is CASEGQFATNEKLFF. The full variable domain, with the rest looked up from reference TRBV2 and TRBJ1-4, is EPEVTQTPSHQVTQMGQEVILRCVPISNHLYFYWYRQILGQKVEFLVSFYNNEISEKSEIFDDQFSVERPDGSNFTLKIRSTKLEDSAMYFCASEGQFATNEKLFFGSGTQLSVL.

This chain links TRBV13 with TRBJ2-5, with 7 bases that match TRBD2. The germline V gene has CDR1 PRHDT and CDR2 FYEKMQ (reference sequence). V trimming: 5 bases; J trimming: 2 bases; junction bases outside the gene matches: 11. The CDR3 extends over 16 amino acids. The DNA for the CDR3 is TGTGCCAGCAGCATCGGACCAGCGGGACTTCAAGAGACCCAGTACTTC. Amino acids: CASSIGPAGLQETQYF.

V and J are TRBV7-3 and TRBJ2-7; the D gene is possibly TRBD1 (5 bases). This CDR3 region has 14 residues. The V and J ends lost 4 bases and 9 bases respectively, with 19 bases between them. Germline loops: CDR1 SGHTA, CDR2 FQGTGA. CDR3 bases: TGTGCCAGCAGCTCCCCACGATGGGGCGGTGGGCAGTACTTC. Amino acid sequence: CASSSPRWGGGQYF.

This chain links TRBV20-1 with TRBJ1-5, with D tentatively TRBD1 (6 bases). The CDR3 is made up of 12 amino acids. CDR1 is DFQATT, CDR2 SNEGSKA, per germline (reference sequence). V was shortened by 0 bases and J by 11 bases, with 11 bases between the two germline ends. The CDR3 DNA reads TGCAGTGCTAGAGATACAGGGATGTCCCAGCATTTT. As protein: CSARDTGMSQHF.

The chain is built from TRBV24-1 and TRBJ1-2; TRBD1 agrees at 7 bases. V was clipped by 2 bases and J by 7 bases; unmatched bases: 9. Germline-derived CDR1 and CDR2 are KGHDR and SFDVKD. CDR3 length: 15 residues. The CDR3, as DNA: TGTGCCACCAGTGATTATGGCAGGGGGTACTCTGGCTACACCTTC. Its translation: CATSDYGRGYSGYTF.

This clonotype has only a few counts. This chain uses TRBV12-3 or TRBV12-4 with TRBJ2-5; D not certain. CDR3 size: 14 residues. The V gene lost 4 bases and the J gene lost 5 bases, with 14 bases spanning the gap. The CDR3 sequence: CASSWNLKGETQYF. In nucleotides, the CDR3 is TGTGCCAGCAGTTGGAACCTAAAAGGGGAGACCCAGTACTTC.

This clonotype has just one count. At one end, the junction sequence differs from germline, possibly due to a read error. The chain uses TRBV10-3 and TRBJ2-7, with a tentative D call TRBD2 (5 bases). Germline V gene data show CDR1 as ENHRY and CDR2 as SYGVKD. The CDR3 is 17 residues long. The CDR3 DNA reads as TGTGCCAGCAGTTACCAGAGCACCACCCCAAGGAGGAACGAGCAGTACTTC. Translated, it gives CASSYQSTTPRRNEQYF.

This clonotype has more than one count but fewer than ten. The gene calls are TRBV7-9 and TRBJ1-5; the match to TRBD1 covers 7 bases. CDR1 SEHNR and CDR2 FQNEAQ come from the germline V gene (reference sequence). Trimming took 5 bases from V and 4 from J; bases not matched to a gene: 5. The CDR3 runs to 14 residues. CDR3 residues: CASSQGQPNQPQHF. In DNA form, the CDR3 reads TGTGCCAGCAGCCAGGGACAGCCGAATCAGCCCCAGCATTTT. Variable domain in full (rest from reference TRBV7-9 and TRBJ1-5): DTGVSQNPRHKITKRGQNVTFRCDPISEHNRLYWYRQTLGQGPEFLTYFQNEAQLEKSRLLSDRFSAERPKGSFSTLEIQRTEQGDSAMYLCASSQGQPNQPQHFGDGTRLSIL.

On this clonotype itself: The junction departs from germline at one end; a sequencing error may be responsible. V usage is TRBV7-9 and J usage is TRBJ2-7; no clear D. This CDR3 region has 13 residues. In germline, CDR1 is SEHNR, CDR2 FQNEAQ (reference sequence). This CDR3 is CASTEANSYEQHF. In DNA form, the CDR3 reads TGTGCCAGCACCGAGGCGAACTCCTACGAGCAGCACTTC.